The entry below gives a single T cell receptor beta chain sequence along with its context. Primed by a sample-barcoded 5' primer and a J-beta primer mix, a second PCR proceeded for 7 to 11 cycles. TCRdb reprocessed the 5' RACE reads via MiXCR and lists one record per CDR3 protein. The sample includes 2 million or so distinct CDR3 sequences, less than 50% of them seen just once. This record belongs to a study of blood T cells in healthy people across ages. This CDR3 comprises 14 residues. Trimming cost V 5 bases and J 5 bases, with 14 bases left between them. CDR1 is SGHRS, CDR2 YFSETQ, per germline. The chain links TRBV5-1 to TRBJ2-1; a weak D match, TRBD2 (5 bases). Sequences were obtained from blood. This clonotype was obtained from a woman aged 40 to 50 in good health. The DNA for the CDR3 is TGCGCCAGCAGTGAGGGATCATTGGACAATGAGCAGTTCTTC. Its translation: CASSEGSLDNEQFF.